The clone carrying this T cell receptor (beta chain) occurred many times. This sample is part of a study of regulatory T cells in long-lasting Graves disease. Time point of the sample: newly diagnosed GD, antithyroid drugs for less than 3 months. PBMC RNA was the source of the TCR library. Investigators prepared the TCR beta libraries by applying iRepertoire HTBI primers and Arm-PCR of CDR3 regions. MiXCR, run by TCRdb on the multiplex PCR reads, gives a single entry per CDR3 protein. The table lists about 440,000 distinct CDR3 sequences, less than 20% of them singletons. In addition, the sample was reused for a study of T cells in Graves' hyperthyroidism and ophthalmopathy. According to that study: Using the HTBI primer set, a first-round RT-PCR was run on the TCR CDR3.

The receptor was derived from a woman between 18 and 29 years old with Graves disease. Sequencing was performed on peripheral blood mononuclear cells (PBMCs), taken at new diagnosis, from a patient treated with antithyroid drugs.

The CDR3 DNA reads as TGTGCCAGCAGCCACAGAGGGACGAACACCGGGGAGCTGTTTTTT. Protein sequence: CASSHRGTNTGELFF. This chain joins TRBV3-1 and TRBJ2-2, with D perhaps TRBD2 (5 bases). Germline V gene sequence: CDR1 LGHDT, CDR2 YNNKEL (reference sequence). The CDR3 consists of 15 residues. V was pared by 3 bases and J by 0 bases, with 8 bases between.